This T cell receptor (beta chain) derives from a study of brain T cells in children with intractable seizures. The CDR3 has 14 residues. CDR1 LGHDT and CDR2 YNNKEL come from the germline V gene (reference sequence). Trimming removed 5 bases from V and 6 bases from J; junction bases left unmatched: 3. The method was immunoSEQ multiplex PCR; TCRdb's version includes in-frame clones alone and lacks a portion of them. The table lists approximately 110,000 clones, 85% to 95% of them singletons. Turning to this clone: Its antigen remains unidentified.

Sequencing was limited to surgery cases with top T cell transcript signatures in brain tissue. Study observations and caveats: Only CDR3 sequence similarity suggested viral specificity, without known HCMV serostatus.

This receptor was obtained from a boy under three years old with hemimegalencephaly and intractable seizures. The V call is TRBV3-1 (or the pseudogene TRBV3-2), the J call TRBJ2-7; 14 nucleotides line up with TRBD2. The sequences come from peripheral blood, collected at surgery. CDR3: CASSVGLAGGEQYF. In nucleotides, the CDR3 is TGTGCCAGCAGCGTCGGACTAGCGGGAGGCGAGCAGTACTTC.